Presented here are 12 T cell receptor beta chains from one specimen sequenced in a study of regulatory dendritic cells for organ transplantation (dated by TCRdb to about 2017). The receptor library was made with the immunoSEQ multiplex PCR assay. The source is immuneACCESS, and TCRdb retained only in-frame sequences with V and J called. Part of the clones is not carried over; for the studies checked, unresolved V genes explain less than half of this, and the remainder is unexplained. The table for this sample lists 25,000 to 35,000 clones; 82% of them were counted only once. Jointly, the top ten make up around 0.43% of the sample. Sequencing was done on a sample of naive CD8+ T cells from blood. The cell subset or site label for this specimen denotes: CD45RA+ naive T cells. These receptors were obtained from a human donor in good health.

The chain couples TRBV7-3 to TRBJ2-3; 13 bases match TRBD2. Germline V gene sequence: CDR1 SGHTA, CDR2 FQGTGA. V was pared by 1 base and J by 4 bases, with 8 bases of the junction left unmatched. The CDR3 is 18 residues long. CDR3 amino acids: CASSLITTSGGEADTQYF. The CDR3 DNA sequence: TGTGCCAGCAGCTTAATTACTACTAGCGGGGGGGAAGCAGATACGCAGTATTTT.

In this sample, this clone turned up a few times. The genes are TRBV9 and TRBJ2-7; 11 nucleotides line up with TRBD1. The CDR3 spans 15 residues. Looked up from germline, CDR1 is SGDLS and CDR2 is YYNGEE. V lost 3 bases to trimming and J lost 7 bases; unmatched junction nucleotides: 9. The CDR3: CASSETGTGGIEQYF. The DNA for the CDR3 is TGTGCCAGCAGCGAGACCGGGACAGGGGGTATAGAGCAGTACTTC. The variable domain in full, with the rest retrieved from reference TRBV9 and TRBJ2-7, is DSGVTQTPKHLITATGQRVTLRCSPRSGDLSVYWYQQSLDQGLQFLIQYYNGEERAKGNILERFSAQQFPDLHSELNLSSLELGDSALYFCASSETGTGGIEQYFGPGTRLTVT.

V is TRBV5-1 and J is TRBJ2-1; 10 bases match TRBD2. V trimming: 1 base; J trimming: 8 bases; junction bases outside the gene matches: 9. Germline V CDR1 and CDR2: SGHRS, YFSETQ. The CDR3 runs to 16 residues. The chain's CDR3 is CASSLWVAGGIDEQFF. CDR3 DNA: TGCGCCAGCAGCTTGTGGGTAGCGGGGGGAATCGATGAGCAGTTCTTC. Full variable domain (missing parts from reference TRBV5-1 and TRBJ2-1): KAGVTQTPRYLIKTRGQQVTLSCSPISGHRSVSWYQQTPGQGLQFLFEYFSETQRNKGNFPGRFSGRQFSNSRSEMNVSTLELGDSALYLCASSLWVAGGIDEQFFGPGTRLTVL.

The chain is built from TRBV7-6 and TRBJ1-2; no clear D gene. V shed 5 bases and J shed 0 bases, with 19 bases lying between them. This CDR3 is 17 amino acids long. Germline V gives CDR1 SGHVS, CDR2 FNYEAQ. The CDR3 loop is CASSPTAGGQPNYGYTF. CDR3 coding DNA: TGTGCCAGCAGCCCCACCGCCGGCGGGCAGCCTAACTATGGCTACACCTTC.

This clone is a singleton in its sample. The chain couples TRBV10-3 to TRBJ2-6; the D gene is possibly TRBD1 (6 bases). With 4 bases removed from V and 2 bases from J, the gap between germline ends came to 9 bases. Looked up from germline, CDR1 is ENHRY and CDR2 is SYGVKD. The CDR3 runs 15 residues. CDR3 sequence reads: CAISGEGAGANVLTF. The CDR3, as DNA: TGTGCCATCAGTGGCGAGGGGGCTGGGGCCAACGTCCTGACTTTC.

The chain links TRBV10-3 to TRBJ1-1; 7 positions match TRBD1. V dropped 6 bases and J dropped 6; count of bases not matched to a gene: 10. Germline V lookup: CDR1 ENHRY, CDR2 SYGVKD. The CDR3 totals 14 residues. In nucleotides, the CDR3 is TGTGCCATCAGCGAGACAGGGCGAACTTCTGAAGCTTTCTTT. Amino acid sequence: CAISETGRTSEAFF.

The chain combines TRBV11-3 with TRBJ1-5, with D possibly matching TRBD1 (5 bases). CDR1 is SGHNT and CDR2 is YENEEA in the germline V gene. The CDR3 is 17 amino acids. V was shortened by 2 bases and J by 8 bases, with 22 bases between the two germline ends. CDR3 protein: CASSLTSAPHRGKPQHF. The CDR3 DNA reads as TGTGCCAGCAGCTTAACCTCTGCCCCTCATAGGGGAAAGCCCCAGCATTTT. The full variable domain, its missing parts supplied by reference TRBV11-3 and TRBJ1-5, is EAGVVQSPRYKIIEKKQPVAFWCNPISGHNTLYWYLQNLGQGPELLIRYENEEAVDDSQLPKDRFSAERLKGVDSTLKIQPAELGDSAVYLCASSLTSAPHRGKPQHFGDGTRLSIL.

This clone was recorded a few times. This chain connects TRBV7-9 to TRBJ2-7, with 7 bases aligning to TRBD2. The CDR3 runs to 15 residues. Germline trimming cut 3 bases from V and 3 bases from J; bases unmatched to any gene: 8. Per the germline V gene, CDR1 is SEHNR and CDR2 is FQNEAQ (reference sequence). CDR3 bases: TGTGCCAGCAGCTTCCCCGACGGGGGGAACTACGAGCAGTACTTC. Translated, it gives CASSFPDGGNYEQYF.

This clone is a singleton in its sample. This chain uses TRBV5-5 with TRBJ1-6; weak D call: TRBD1 (5 bases). Looked up from germline, CDR1 is SGHKS and CDR2 is YYEKEE (reference sequence). V was trimmed by 0 bases and J by 2 bases, leaving 6 bases between them. The CDR3 consists of 15 residues. This chain's CDR3 is CASSLAGPYNSPLHF. CDR3 sequence (DNA): TGTGCCAGCAGCTTGGCAGGGCCCTATAATTCACCCCTCCACTTT.

The chain has TRBV27 and TRBJ2-1; weak D call: TRBD2 (6 bases). The CDR3 has 15 amino acids. CDR1 and CDR2 (germline): MNHEY, SMNVEV (reference sequence). V lost 5 bases and J 4 bases, leaving 15 bases between the germline ends. The CDR3 spells CASSPRDLLYNEQFF. The CDR3 DNA reads TGTGCCAGCAGTCCCCGGGACTTGCTGTACAATGAGCAGTTCTTC.

The chain couples TRBV9 to TRBJ1-1; 11 nucleotides match TRBD1. CDR1 is SGDLS, CDR2 YYNGEE, per germline. Unmatched junction bases numbered 1, after V lost 3 bases and J lost 0 bases. CDR3 length: 15 residues. CDR3 in DNA: TGTGCCAGCAGCGGGGGACAGGGGGTGAACACTGAAGCTTTCTTT. Amino acids: CASSGGQGVNTEAFF.

This clone has just one count. The chain uses TRBV5-8 and TRBJ2-1; 12 bases align to TRBD2. The germline V gene encodes CDR1 SGHTS and CDR2 YDEGEE. With 5 bases clipped from V and 4 bases from J, the junction kept 4 bases outside the gene matches. The CDR3 is 15 residues long. The CDR3 sequence: CASRLAGGLYNEQFF. CDR3 nucleotides: TGTGCCAGCAGGCTAGCGGGGGGGCTATACAATGAGCAGTTCTTC.